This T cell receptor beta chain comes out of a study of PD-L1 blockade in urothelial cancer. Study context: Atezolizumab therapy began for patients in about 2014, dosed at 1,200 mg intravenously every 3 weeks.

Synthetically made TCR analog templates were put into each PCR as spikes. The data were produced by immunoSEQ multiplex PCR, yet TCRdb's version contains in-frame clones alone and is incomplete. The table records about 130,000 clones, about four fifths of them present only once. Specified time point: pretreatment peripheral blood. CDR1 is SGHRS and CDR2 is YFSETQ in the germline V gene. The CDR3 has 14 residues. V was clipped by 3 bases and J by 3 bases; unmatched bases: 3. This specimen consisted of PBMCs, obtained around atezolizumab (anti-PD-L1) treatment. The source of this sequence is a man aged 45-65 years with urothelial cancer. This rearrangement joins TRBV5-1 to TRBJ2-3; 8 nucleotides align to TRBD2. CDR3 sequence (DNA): TGCGCCAGCAGCTCTAGCGGGTATACAGATACGCAGTATTTT. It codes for CASSSSGYTDTQYF.